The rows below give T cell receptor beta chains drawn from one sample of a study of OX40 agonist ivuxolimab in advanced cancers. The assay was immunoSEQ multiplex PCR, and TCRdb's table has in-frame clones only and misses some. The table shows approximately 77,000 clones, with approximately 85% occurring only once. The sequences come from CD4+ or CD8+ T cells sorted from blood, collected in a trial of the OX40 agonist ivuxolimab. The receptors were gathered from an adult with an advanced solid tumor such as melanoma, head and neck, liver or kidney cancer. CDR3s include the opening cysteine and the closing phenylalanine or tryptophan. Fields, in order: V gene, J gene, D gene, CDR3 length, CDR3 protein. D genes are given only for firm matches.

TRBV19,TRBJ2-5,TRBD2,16,CASSIVGAGLQETQYF
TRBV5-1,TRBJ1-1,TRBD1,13,CASSPDRVLEAFF
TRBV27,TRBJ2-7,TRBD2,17,CASSQEGGRAIVYEQYF
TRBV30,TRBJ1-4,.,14,CAWSAPGINEKLFF
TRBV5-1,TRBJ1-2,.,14,CASSPRDLNYGYTF
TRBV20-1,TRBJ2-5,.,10,CSAPLTTQYF
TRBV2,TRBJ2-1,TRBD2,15,CASSPGTSGNNEQFF
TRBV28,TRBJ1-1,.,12,CASNPLGVEAFF
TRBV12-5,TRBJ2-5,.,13,CASGLVGKETQYF
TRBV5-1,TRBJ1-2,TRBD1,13,CASSPRQGRGYTF
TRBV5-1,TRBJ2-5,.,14,CASRGSNKGETQYF
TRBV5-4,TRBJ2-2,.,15,CASSLGAGNTGELFF
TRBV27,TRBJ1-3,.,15,CASSSLGQTGNTIYF
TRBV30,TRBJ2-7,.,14,CAWSVGGSSYEQYF
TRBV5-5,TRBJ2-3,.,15,CASSLVGTTTDTQYF
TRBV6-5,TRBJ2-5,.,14,CASSRSRGSETQYF
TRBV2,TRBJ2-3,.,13,CASSVSMAETQYF
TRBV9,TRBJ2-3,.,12,CASSSSTDTQYF
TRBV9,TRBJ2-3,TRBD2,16,CASSVEAGGVVDTQYF
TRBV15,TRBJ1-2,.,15,CATSRDRFTNYGYTF